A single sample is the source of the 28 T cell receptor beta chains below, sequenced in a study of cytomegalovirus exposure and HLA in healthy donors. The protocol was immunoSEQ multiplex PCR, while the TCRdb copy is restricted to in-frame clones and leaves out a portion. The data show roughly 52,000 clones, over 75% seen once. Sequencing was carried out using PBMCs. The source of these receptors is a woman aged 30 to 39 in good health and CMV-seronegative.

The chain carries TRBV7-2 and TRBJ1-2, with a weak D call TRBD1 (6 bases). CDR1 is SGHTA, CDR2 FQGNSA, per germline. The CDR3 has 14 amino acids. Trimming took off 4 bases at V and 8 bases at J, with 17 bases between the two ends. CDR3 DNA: TGTGCCAGCAGCTCCTACAGGGTTCGAGGCGGCTACACCTTC. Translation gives CASSSYRVRGGYTF.

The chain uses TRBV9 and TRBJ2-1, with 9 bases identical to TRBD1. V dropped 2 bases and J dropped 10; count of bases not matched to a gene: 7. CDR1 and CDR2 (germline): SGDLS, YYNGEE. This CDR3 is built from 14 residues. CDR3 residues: CASSVTTGGGEQFF. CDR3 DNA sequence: TGTGCCAGCAGCGTGACGACAGGGGGAGGCGAGCAGTTCTTC.

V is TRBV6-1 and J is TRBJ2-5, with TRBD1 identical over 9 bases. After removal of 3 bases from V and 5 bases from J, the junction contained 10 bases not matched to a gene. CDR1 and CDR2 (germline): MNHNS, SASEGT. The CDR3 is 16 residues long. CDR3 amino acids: CASSEYRGRFLETQYF. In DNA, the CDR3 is TGTGCCAGCAGTGAGTACAGGGGGCGCTTTTTGGAGACCCAGTACTTC.

Here the CDR3 reads CASSRGTGGSLSGNTIYF. In DNA form, the CDR3 reads TGTGCCAGCAGCCGAGGGACAGGGGGCTCCCTCTCTGGAAACACCATATATTTT. The genes are TRBV11-2 and TRBJ1-3; 12 positions match TRBD1. The CDR3 loop spans 18 amino acids. Germline lookup yields CDR1 SGHAT and CDR2 FQNNGV. V shed 5 bases and J 0 bases; nucleotides not matched to a gene: 8.

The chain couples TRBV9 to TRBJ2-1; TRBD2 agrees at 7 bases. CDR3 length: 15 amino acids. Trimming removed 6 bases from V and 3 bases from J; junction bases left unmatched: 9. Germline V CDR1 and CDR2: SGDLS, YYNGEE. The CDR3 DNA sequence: TGTGCCAGCACCGAGGAGGGAGGGGTCTACAATGAGCAGTTCTTC. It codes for CASTEEGGVYNEQFF.

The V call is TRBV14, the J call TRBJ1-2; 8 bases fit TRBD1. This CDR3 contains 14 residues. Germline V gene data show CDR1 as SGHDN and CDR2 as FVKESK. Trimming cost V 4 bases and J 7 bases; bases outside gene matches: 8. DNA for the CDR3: TGTGCCAGCAGCCCCGGACAGGGCTGGTCTGGCTACACCTTC. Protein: CASSPGQGWSGYTF.

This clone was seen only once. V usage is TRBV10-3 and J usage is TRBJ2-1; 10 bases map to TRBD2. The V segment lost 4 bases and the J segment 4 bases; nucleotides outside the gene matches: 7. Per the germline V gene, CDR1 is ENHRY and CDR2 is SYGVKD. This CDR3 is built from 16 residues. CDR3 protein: CAISGTSGESYNEQFF. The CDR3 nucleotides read TGTGCCATCAGTGGAACTAGCGGGGAGTCTTACAATGAGCAGTTCTTC.

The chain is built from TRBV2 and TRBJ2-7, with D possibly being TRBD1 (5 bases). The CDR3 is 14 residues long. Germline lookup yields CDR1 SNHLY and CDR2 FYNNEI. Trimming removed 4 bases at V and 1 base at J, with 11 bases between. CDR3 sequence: CASSGTTDSYEQYF. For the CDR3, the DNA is TGTGCCAGCAGTGGGACAACCGATTCCTACGAGCAGTACTTC.

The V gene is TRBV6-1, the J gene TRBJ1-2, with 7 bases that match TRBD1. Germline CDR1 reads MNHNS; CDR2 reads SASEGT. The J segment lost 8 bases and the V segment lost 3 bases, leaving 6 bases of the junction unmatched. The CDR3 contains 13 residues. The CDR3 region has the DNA TGTGCCAGCAGTGACGGGACAGCCCTCGGCTACACCTTC. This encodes CASSDGTALGYTF.

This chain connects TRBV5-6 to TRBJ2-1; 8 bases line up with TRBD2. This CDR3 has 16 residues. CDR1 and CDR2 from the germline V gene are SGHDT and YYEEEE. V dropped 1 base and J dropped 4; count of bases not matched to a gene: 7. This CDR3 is CASSLPTSGRYNEQFF. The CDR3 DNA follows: TGTGCCAGCAGCTTGCCAACTAGCGGACGATACAATGAGCAGTTCTTC.

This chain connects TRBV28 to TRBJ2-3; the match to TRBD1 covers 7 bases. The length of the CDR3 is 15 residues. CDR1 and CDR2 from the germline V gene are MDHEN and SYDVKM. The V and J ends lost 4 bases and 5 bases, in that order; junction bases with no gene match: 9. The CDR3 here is CASSYSDRDGDTQYF. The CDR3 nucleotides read TGTGCCAGCAGTTATTCTGACAGGGACGGAGATACGCAGTATTTT.

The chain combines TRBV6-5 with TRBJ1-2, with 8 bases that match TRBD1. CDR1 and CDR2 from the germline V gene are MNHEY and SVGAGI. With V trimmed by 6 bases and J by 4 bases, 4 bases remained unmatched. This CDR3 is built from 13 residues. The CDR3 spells CASSFGQGYGYTF. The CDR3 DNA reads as TGTGCCAGCAGCTTCGGACAGGGCTATGGCTACACCTTC.

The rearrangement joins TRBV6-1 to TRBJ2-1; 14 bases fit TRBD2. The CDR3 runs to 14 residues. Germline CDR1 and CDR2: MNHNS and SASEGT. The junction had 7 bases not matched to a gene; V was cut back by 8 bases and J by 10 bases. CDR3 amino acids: CASGGLAGVDEQFF. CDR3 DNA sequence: TGTGCCAGCGGGGGACTAGCGGGAGTAGACGAGCAGTTCTTC.

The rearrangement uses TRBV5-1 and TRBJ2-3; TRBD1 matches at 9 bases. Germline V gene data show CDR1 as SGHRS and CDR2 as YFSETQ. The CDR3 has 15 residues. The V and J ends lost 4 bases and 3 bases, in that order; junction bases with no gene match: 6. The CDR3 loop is CASSPSQGATDTQYF. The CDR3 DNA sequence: TGCGCCAGCAGCCCTTCACAGGGGGCTACAGATACGCAGTATTTT.

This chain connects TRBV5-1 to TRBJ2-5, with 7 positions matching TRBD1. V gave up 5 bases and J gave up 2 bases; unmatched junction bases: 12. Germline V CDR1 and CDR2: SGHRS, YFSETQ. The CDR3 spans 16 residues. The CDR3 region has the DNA TGCGCCAGCAGACAAAACACGGGACAGCATCAAGAGACCCAGTACTTC. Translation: CASRQNTGQHQETQYF.

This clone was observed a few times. CDR3 coding DNA: TGTGCCAGCAGCCCTGGTGCCTCGGACATTCAGTACTTC. Translating gives CASSPGASDIQYF. The chain employs TRBV28 and TRBJ2-4; no reliable D call. Per the germline V gene, CDR1 is MDHEN and CDR2 is SYDVKM. V lost 6 bases, J lost 8 bases, and 14 bases lay in between. The CDR3 extends over 13 amino acids.

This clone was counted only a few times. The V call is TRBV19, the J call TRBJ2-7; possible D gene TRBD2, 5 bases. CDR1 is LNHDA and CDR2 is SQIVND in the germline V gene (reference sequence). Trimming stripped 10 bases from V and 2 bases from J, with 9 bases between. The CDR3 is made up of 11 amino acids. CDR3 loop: CATGNAYEQYF. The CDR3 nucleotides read TGTGCCACGGGGAACGCCTACGAGCAGTACTTC.

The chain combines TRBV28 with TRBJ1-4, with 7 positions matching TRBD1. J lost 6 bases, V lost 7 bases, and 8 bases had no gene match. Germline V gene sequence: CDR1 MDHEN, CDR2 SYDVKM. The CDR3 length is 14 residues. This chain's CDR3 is CASTQGGTDEKLFF. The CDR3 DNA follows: TGTGCCAGCACCCAGGGGGGCACGGATGAAAAACTGTTTTTT.

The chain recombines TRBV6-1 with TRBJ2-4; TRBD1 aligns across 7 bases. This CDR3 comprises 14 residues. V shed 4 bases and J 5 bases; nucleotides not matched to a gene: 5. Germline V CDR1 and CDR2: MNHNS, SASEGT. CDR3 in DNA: TGTGCCAGCAGTGTGACAGGGTGGCAAAACATTCAGTACTTC. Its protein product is CASSVTGWQNIQYF.

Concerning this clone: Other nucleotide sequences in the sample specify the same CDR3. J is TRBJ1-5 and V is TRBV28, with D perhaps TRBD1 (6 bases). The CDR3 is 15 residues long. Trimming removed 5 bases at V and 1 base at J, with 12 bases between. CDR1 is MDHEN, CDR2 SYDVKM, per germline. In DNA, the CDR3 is TGTGCCAGCAGTCCGCTCAGGGGAAGCAATCAGCCCCAGCATTTT. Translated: CASSPLRGSNQPQHF. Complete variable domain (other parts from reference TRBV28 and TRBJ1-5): DVKVTQSSRYLVKRTGEKVFLECVQDMDHENMFWYRQDPGLGLRLIYFSYDVKMKEKGDIPEGYSVSREKKERFSLILESASTNQTSMYLCASSPLRGSNQPQHFGDGTRLSIL.

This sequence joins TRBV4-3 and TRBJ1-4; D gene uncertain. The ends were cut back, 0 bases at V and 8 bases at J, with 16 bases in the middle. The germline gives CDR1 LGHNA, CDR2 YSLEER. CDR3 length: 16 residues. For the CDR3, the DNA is TGCGCCAGCAGCCAAGATAGAAGGGTCCGGGAAGAAAAACTGTTTTTT. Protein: CASSQDRRVREEKLFF.

The CDR3 DNA sequence: TGTGCCTTAGCCGGGACAGGGGCTCACAATGAGCAGTTCTTC. It codes for CALAGTGAHNEQFF. V usage is TRBV10-3 and J usage is TRBJ2-1; 10 bases match TRBD1. The CDR3 has 14 residues. After removal of 11 bases from V and 5 bases from J, the junction contained 9 bases not matched to a gene. Germline V gene sequence: CDR1 ENHRY, CDR2 SYGVKD.

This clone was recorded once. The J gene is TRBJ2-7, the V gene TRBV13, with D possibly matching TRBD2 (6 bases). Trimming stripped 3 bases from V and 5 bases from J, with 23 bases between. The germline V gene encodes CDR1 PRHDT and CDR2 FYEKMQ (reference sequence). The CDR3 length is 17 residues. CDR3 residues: CASSFRGWGGMGHEQYF. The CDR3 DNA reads TGTGCCAGCAGCTTCAGAGGGTGGGGCGGGATGGGCCACGAGCAGTACTTC.

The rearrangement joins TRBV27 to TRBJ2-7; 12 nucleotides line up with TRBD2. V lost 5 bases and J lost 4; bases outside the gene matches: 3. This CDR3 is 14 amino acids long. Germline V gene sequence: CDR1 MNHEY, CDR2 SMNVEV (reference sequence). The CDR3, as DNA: TGTGCCAGCAGTCAACTAGCGGGAGGTTACGAGCAGTACTTC. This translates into CASSQLAGGYEQYF.

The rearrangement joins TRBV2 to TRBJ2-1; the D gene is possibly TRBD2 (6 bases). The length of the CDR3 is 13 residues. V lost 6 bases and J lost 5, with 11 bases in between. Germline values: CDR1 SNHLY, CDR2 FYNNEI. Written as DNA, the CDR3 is TGTGCCAGCAGGGCGGGGCTAGACAATGAGCAGTTCTTC. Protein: CASRAGLDNEQFF. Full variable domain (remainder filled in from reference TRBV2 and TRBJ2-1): EPEVTQTPSHQVTQMGQEVILRCVPISNHLYFYWYRQILGQKVEFLVSFYNNEISEKSEIFDDQFSVERPDGSNFTLKIRSTKLEDSAMYFCASRAGLDNEQFFGPGTRLTVL.

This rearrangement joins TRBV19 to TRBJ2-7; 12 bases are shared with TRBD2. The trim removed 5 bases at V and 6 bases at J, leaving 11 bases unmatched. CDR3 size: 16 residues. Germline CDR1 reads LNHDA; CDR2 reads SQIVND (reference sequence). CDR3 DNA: TGTGCCAGTAGTCTCAAGACTAGCGGGAGCCTGGGCGAGCAGTACTTC. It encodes CASSLKTSGSLGEQYF.

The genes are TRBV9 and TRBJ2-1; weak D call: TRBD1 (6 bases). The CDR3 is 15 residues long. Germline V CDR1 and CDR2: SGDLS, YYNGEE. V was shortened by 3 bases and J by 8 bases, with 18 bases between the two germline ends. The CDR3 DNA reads TGTGCCAGCAGCGGCTGGACTGGGGGCTGGGATGAGCAGTTCTTC. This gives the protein CASSGWTGGWDEQFF.

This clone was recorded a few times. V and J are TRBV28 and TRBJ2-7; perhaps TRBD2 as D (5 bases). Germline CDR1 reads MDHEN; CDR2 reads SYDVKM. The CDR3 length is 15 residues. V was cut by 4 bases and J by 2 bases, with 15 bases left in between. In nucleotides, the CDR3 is TGTGCCAGCAGTTCCCCCAACCTGGGAGCCTACGAGCAGTACTTC. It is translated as CASSSPNLGAYEQYF.